These T cell receptor beta chains were read from a single sample in a study of shared clonotypes between healthy human individuals. The method was immunoSEQ multiplex PCR; TCRdb's version includes in-frame clones alone and lacks a portion of them. The table records roughly 1,100,000 clones, more than 60% of them present only once. Sequencing was performed on memory CD4+ T cells sorted from blood. These receptors were taken from a man aged 18 to 30 in good health. CDR3s include the opening cysteine and the closing phenylalanine or tryptophan.

V gene: TRBV6-6; CDR3 protein: CASSYSQVRHF
V gene: TRBV25-1; CDR3 protein: CASSDRSGRPAEQYF
V gene: TRBV18; CDR3 protein: CASSSAVDRSAEAFF
V gene: TRBV7-2; CDR3 protein: CASSLTGGPLSNQPQHF
V gene: TRBV19; CDR3 protein: CHPGQGRGNTIYF
V gene: TRBV10-3; CDR3 protein: CAIGGEAPNQPQHF
V gene: TRBV28; CDR3 protein: CASSFLGEAFF
V gene: TRBV27; CDR3 protein: CASSNFQSGTQYF
V gene: TRBV5-6; CDR3 protein: CASSAGRTYYNSPLHF
V gene: TRBV5-4; CDR3 protein: CASSLAWDRVSYEQYF
V gene: TRBV6-1; CDR3 protein: CASSDGLAGSSYNEQFF
V gene: TRBV19; CDR3 protein: CASSIDSGRAFGEQFF
V gene: TRBV30; CDR3 protein: CAWSVYEANYEQYF
V gene: TRBV6-5; CDR3 protein: CASSDRGGNSPLHF
V gene: TRBV5-1; CDR3 protein: CASSLGQGDGYTF
V gene: TRBV7-2; CDR3 protein: CASSLDGAGGNTIYF
V gene: TRBV29-1; CDR3 protein: CSVDSPSPLSREQFF
V gene: TRBV10-2; CDR3 protein: CASSGTGLLEQYF
V gene: TRBV5-1; CDR3 protein: CASSVQTGVDEKLFF
V gene: TRBV9; CDR3 protein: CASSAGLLADQETQYF
V gene: TRBV5-1; CDR3 protein: CASRSTGVNTEAFF
V gene: TRBV10-3; CDR3 protein: CAISDGRSYEQYF
V gene: TRBV7-9; CDR3 protein: CASSLARGTGVSYEQYF
V gene: TRBV18; CDR3 protein: CASSPITGSANEKLFF
V gene: TRBV4-1; CDR3 protein: CASSQRTPYEGFENTGELFF
V gene: TRBV5-4; CDR3 protein: CASSSGTSGGIDEQFF
V gene: TRBV29-1; CDR3 protein: CSVGLAGFFSGDTQYF
V gene: TRBV30; CDR3 protein: CAWSNFGTVHEQYF
V gene: TRBV7-8; CDR3 protein: CASSSREGGETQYF
V gene: TRBV30; CDR3 protein: CAWSTAVGGRNSPLHF
V gene: TRBV7-2; CDR3 protein: CASSWTSGTNTGELFF
V gene: TRBV7-2; CDR3 protein: CASSLVRVTGDTQYF
V gene: TRBV27; CDR3 protein: CASSLQGQGAGEQYF
V gene: TRBV6-1; CDR3 protein: CASSPPPLRDTQYF
V gene: TRBV4-3; CDR3 protein: CASSHFDSRTYEQYF
V gene: TRBV20-1; CDR3 protein: CSARTRHEQYF
V gene: TRBV5-1; CDR3 protein: CASSFSGSTDTQYF
V gene: TRBV7-9; CDR3 protein: CASSLARGAGTVNEQFF
V gene: TRBV21-1; CDR3 protein: CASSKVGQGSYEQYF
V gene: TRBV19; CDR3 protein: CASSTLDNSNQPQHF
V gene: TRBV6-1; CDR3 protein: CASSWTGRSDTEAFF
V gene: TRBV30; CDR3 protein: CAWSVQGTVYGYTF
V gene: TRBV27; CDR3 protein: CASSLRQGYEQYF
V gene: TRBV28; CDR3 protein: CASRTTASGNTIYF
V gene: TRBV5-1; CDR3 protein: CASSDRQGNSGELFF
V gene: TRBV2; CDR3 protein: CASSQGTGTKNTEAFF
V gene: TRBV30; CDR3 protein: CAWNPATNEKLFF
V gene: TRBV6-5; CDR3 protein: CASSYSYPGPNNEQFF
V gene: TRBV30; CDR3 protein: CAWSGRGGYEQYF